The clone carrying this T cell receptor beta chain was picked up many times. What it binds is unknown. This specimen comes from a study of blood T cells in healthy people across ages. Overall study findings and caveats: Among T cells, TCR beta diversity per million cells dropped roughly linearly as age rose.

They isolated at least 6.5 million PBMCs from each sample. A second PCR of about 7 to 12 cycles used a sample-barcoded 5' primer and a J-beta primer mix. Tags on each cDNA molecule came from a template-switch adaptor with 12 random nucleotides. TCRdb reprocessed the 5' RACE reads via MiXCR and lists one record per CDR3 protein. The sample contains around 580,000 distinct CDR3 sequences, roughly 43% of which appear only once. The sequence came from a man older than 75 in good health. Sequencing was carried out using blood.

CDR3 DNA: TGTGCCAGCAGCTTTACTAGCGGGAACAATGAGCAGTTCTTC. It yields the protein CASSFTSGNNEQFF. This chain connects TRBV7-9 to TRBJ2-1; 10 bases align to TRBD2. The CDR3 sequence is 14 residues long. The V segment lost 3 bases and the J segment 5 bases; nucleotides outside the gene matches: 1. Per the germline V gene, CDR1 is SEHNR and CDR2 is FQNEAQ (reference sequence).